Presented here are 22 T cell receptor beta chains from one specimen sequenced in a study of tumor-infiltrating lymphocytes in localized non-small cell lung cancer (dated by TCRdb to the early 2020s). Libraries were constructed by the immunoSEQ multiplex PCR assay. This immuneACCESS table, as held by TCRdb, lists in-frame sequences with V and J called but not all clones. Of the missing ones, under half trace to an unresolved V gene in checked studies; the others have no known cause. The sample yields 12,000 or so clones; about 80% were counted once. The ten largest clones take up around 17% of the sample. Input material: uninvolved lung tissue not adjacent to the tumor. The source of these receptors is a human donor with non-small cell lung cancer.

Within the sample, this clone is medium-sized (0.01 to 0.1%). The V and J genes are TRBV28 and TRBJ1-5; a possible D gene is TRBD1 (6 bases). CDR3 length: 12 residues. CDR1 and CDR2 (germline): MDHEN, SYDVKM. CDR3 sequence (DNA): TGTGCGAGTCAGGGGAGCAATCAGCCCCAGCATTTT. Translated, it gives CASQGSNQPQHF.

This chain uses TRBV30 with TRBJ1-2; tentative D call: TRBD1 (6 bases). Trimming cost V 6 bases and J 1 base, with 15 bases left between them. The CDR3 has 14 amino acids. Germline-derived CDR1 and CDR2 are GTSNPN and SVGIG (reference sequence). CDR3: CACRGTLHNYGYTF. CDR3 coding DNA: TGTGCCTGCCGCGGGACACTTCATAACTATGGCTACACCTTC.

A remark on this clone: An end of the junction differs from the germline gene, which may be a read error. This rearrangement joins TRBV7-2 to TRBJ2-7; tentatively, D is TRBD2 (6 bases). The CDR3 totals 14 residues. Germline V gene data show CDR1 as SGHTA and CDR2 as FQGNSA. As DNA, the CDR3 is TGTGTCAGCAGCTTAATCGCGGGACCCTACGAGCAGTACTTC. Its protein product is CVSSLIAGPYEQYF.

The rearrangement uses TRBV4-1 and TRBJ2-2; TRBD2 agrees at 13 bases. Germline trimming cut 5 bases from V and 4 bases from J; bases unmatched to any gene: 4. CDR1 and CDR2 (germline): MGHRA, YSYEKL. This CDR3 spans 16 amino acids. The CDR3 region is CASSFRLAGGTGELFF. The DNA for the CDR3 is TGCGCCAGCAGCTTCCGACTAGCGGGGGGCACCGGGGAGCTGTTTTTT.

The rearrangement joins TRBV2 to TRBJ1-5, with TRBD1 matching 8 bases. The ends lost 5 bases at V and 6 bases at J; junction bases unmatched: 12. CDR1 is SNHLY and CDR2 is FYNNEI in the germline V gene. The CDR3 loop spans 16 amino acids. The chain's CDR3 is CASSTTDRAGSQPQHF. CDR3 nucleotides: TGTGCCAGCAGTACTACGGACAGGGCGGGAAGTCAGCCCCAGCATTTT.

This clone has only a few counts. The CDR3 DNA is TGTGCCAGCAGCTTTGGGCAGTCCATGGCCAGTAACTATGGCTACACCTTC. It specifies CASSFGQSMASNYGYTF. J is TRBJ1-2 and V is TRBV11-2; D is undetermined. This CDR3 region has 17 residues. The V and J ends lost 3 bases and 1 base respectively, with 18 bases between them. Germline assignment: CDR1 SGHAT and CDR2 FQNNGV.

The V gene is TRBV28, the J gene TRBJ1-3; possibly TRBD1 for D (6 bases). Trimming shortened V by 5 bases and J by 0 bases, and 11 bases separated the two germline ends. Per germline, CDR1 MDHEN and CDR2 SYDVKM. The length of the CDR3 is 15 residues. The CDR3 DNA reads TGTGCCAGCAGTCCCAGACAGGACTCTGGAAACACCATATATTTT. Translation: CASSPRQDSGNTIYF. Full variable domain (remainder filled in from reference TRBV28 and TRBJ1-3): DVKVTQSSRYLVKRTGEKVFLECVQDMDHENMFWYRQDPGLGLRLIYFSYDVKMKEKGDIPEGYSVSREKKERFSLILESASTNQTSMYLCASSPRQDSGNTIYFGEGSWLTVV.

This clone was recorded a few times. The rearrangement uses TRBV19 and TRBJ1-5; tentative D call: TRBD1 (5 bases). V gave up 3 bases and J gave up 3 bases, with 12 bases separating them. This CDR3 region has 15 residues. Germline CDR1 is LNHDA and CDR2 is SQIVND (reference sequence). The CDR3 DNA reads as TGTGCCAGTAGTATTCAGGCAGGGTCCAATCAGCCCCAGCATTTT. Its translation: CASSIQAGSNQPQHF. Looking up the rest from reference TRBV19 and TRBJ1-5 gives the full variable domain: DGGITQSPKYLFRKEGQNVTLSCEQNLNHDAMYWYRQDPGQGLRLIYYSQIVNDFQKGDIAEGYSVSREKKESFPLTVTSAQKNPTAFYLCASSIQAGSNQPQHFGDGTRLSIL.

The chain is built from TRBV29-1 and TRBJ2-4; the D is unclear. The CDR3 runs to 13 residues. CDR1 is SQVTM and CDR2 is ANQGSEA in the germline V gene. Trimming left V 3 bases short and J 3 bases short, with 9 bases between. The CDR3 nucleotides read TGCAGCGTTGAGGGGTCAGACAAAAACATTCAGTACTTC. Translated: CSVEGSDKNIQYF.

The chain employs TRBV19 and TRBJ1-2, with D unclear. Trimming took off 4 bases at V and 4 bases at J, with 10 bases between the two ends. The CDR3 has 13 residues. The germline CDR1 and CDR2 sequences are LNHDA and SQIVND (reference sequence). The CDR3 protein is CASSNRFLYGYTF. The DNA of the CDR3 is TGTGCCAGTAGTAATCGATTCCTCTATGGCTACACCTTC.

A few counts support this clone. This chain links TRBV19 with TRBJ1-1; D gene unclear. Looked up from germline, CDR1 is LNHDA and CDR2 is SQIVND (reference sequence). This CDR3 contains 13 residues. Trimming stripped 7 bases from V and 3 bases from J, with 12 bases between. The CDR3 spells CASIEGTDTEAFF. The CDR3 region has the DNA TGTGCCAGTATTGAGGGAACGGACACTGAAGCTTTCTTT.

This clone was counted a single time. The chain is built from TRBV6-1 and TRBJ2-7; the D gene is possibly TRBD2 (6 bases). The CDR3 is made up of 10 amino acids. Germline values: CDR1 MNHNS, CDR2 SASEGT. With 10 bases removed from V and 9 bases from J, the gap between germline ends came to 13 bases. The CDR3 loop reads CAIYGGMQYF. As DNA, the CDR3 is TGTGCCATATATGGGGGGATGCAGTACTTC.

The CDR3 DNA reads as TGTGCCATCAGTGAGAGGCATCCCTACGAGCAGTACTTC. This gives the protein CAISERHPYEQYF. The V call is TRBV10-3, the J call TRBJ2-7; D remains ambiguous. The ends were cut back, 2 bases at V and 2 bases at J, with 7 bases in the middle. CDR3 length equals 13 residues. Germline V lookup: CDR1 ENHRY, CDR2 SYGVKD.

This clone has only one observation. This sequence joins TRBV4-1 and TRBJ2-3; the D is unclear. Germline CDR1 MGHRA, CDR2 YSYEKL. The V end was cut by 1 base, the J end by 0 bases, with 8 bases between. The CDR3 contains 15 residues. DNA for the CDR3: TGCGCCAGCAGCCAAGTTATCTCTAGCACAGATACGCAGTATTTT. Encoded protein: CASSQVISSTDTQYF.

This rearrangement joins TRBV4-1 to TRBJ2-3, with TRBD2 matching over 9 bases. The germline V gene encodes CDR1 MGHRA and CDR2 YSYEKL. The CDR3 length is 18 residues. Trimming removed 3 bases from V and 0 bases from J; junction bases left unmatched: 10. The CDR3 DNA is TGCGCCAGCAGCCAGAGGGACCAGGCGGGGGGGAGCACAGATACGCAGTATTTT. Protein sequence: CASSQRDQAGGSTDTQYF.

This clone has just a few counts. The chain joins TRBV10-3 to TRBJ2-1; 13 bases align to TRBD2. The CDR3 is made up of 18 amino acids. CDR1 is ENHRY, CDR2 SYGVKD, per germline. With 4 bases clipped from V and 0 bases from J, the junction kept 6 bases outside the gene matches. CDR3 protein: CAISGAGTSGISYNEQFF. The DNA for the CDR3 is TGTGCCATCAGTGGGGCCGGGACTAGCGGGATCTCCTACAATGAGCAGTTCTTC.

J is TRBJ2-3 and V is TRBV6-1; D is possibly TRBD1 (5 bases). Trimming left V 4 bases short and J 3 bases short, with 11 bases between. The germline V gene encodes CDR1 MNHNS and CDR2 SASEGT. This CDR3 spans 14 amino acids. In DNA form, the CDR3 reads TGTGCCAGCAGTGTAGGGGATGGTACAGATACGCAGTATTTT. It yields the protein CASSVGDGTDTQYF.

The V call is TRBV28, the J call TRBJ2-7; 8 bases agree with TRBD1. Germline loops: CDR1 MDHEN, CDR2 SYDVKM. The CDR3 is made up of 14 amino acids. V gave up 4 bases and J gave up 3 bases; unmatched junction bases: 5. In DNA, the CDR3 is TGTGCCAGCAGTTGGAGACAGGGGTACTACGAGCAGTACTTC. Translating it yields CASSWRQGYYEQYF.

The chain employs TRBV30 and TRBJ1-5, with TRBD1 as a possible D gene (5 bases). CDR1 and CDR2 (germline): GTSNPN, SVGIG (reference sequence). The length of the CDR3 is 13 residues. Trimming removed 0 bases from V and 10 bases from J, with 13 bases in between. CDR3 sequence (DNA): TGTGCCTGGAGTGTACTGGGTAGGGACCCCCAGCATTTT. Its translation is CAWSVLGRDPQHF.

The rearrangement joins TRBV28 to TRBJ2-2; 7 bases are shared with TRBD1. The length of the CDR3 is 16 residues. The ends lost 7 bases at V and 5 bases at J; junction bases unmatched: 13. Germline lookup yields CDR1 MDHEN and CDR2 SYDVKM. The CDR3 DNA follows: TGTGCCAGCACCCAAGGGGGCAGTGGGGTGACCGGGGAGCTGTTTTTT. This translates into CASTQGGSGVTGELFF.

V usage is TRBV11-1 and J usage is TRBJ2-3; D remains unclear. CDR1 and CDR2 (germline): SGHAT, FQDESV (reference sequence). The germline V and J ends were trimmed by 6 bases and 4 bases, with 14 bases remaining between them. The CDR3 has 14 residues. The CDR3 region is CASRRWVDADTQYF. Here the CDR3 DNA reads TGTGCCAGCAGGAGGTGGGTTGATGCAGATACGCAGTATTTT. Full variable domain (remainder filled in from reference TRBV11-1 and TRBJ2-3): EAEVAQSPRYKITEKSQAVAFWCDPISGHATLYWYRQILGQGPELLVQFQDESVVDDSQLPKDRFSAERLKGVDSTLKIQPAELGDSAMYLCASRRWVDADTQYFGPGTRLTVL.

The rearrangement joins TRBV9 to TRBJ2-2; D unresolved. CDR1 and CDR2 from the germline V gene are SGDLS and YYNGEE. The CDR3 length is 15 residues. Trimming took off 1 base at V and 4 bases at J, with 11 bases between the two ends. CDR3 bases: TGTGCCAGCAGCGTACCTTCGTCGGGCACCGGGGAGCTGTTTTTT. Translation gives CASSVPSSGTGELFF.